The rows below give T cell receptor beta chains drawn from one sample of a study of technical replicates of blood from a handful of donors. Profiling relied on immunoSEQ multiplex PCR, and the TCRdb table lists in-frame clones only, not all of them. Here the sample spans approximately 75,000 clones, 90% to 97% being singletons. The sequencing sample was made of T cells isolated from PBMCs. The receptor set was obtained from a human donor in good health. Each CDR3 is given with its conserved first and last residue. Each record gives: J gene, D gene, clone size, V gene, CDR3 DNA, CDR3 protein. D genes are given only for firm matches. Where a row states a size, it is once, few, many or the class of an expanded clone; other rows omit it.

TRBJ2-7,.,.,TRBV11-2,TGTGCCAGCAGCTTAAAGGGAGTCTCCTACGAGCAGTACTTC,CASSLKGVSYEQYF
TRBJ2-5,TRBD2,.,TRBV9,TGTGCCAGCAGTGAAAACGGACTAGCTGGTGAGACCCAGTACTTC,CASSENGLAGETQYF
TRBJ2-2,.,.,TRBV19,TGTGCCAGTCTTAGTAGGGGTGGCGGGGAGCTGTTTTTT,CASLSRGGGELFF
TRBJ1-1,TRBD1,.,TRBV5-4,TGTGCCAGCAGTCGGACAGGGGGTGGAACTGAAGCTTTCTTT,CASSRTGGGTEAFF
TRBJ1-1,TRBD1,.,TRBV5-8,TGTGCCAGCAGCTCATTGGGACAGGGAAGCACTGAAGCTTTCTTT,CASSSLGQGSTEAFF
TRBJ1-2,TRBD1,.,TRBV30,TGTGCCTGGACCGGGGACAGGAACTATGGCTACACCTTC,CAWTGDRNYGYTF
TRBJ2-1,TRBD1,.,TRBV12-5,TGTGCTAGTGGGGGGACAGGGTTTAGTGAGCAGTTCTTC,CASGGTGFSEQFF
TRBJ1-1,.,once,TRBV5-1,TGCGCCAGCAGTCGGGACTTGGTCGGTGAAGCTTTCTTT,CASSRDLVGEAFF
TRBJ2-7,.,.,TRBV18,TGTGCCAGCTCACCACGGGGAGGGGGGCTTATTCCCTACGAGCAGTACTTC,CASSPRGGGLIPYEQYF
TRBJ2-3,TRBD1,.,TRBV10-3,TGTGCCATCAGTGACCTAAGGACAGGGGGCGGAGGCACAGATACGCAGTATTTT,CAISDLRTGGGGTDTQYF
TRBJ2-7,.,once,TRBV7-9,TGTGCCAGCAGCTTAGTATATGAGTACTCCTACGAGCAGTACTTC,CASSLVYEYSYEQYF
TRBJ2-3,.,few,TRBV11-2,TGTGCCAGCAGCCCCTCAGGGTTTGCCGCAGATACGCAGTATTTT,CASSPSGFAADTQYF
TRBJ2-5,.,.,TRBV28,TGTGCCAGCAGTCCCCGGCGGGCGAGGGAGACCCAGTACTTC,CASSPRRARETQYF
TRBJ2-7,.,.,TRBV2,TGTGCCAGCACTTCCGGTCGAGGGGGCGAGCAGTACTTC,CASTSGRGGEQYF
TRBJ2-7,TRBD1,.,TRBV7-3,TGTGCCAGCAGCCCAGGGGGTGACTACGAGCAGTACTTC,CASSPGGDYEQYF
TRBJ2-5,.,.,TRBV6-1,TGTGCCAGCAGTGACTCAGGGTATTATGAGACCCAGTACTTC,CASSDSGYYETQYF
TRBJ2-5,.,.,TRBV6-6,TGTGCCAGCAGTTACTCGAGGCAGCTCCAAGAGACCCAGTACTTC,CASSYSRQLQETQYF
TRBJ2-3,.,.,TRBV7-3,TGTGCCAGCAGCTCCGAGACAGATACGCAGTATTTT,CASSSETDTQYF
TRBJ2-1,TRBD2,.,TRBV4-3,TGCGCCAGCAGCCAAGATCATCCACTGGAGGGAGCGGGAATTGTAGATGAGCAGTTCTTC,CASSQDHPLEGAGIVDEQFF